This T cell receptor (beta chain) was observed in a study of blood T cell repertoires in COVID-19. J lost 5 bases, V lost 3 bases, and 13 bases had no gene match. The CDR3 has 16 amino acids. CDR1 is MGHRA and CDR2 is YSYEKL in the germline V gene. Clones were sequenced by immunoSEQ multiplex PCR, and TCRdb holds only the in-frame ones, with some missing. The sample contains approximately 35,000 clones, around 88% of which appear only once. The receptor comes from a human donor in a cohort sampled during active COVID-19. Sequenced material: peripheral blood. This chain uses TRBV4-1 with TRBJ2-7, with 7 bases that match TRBD1. This CDR3 is CASSQGTGTEYHEQYF. The CDR3 region has the DNA TGCGCCAGCAGCCAGGGGACCGGGACAGAGTACCACGAGCAGTACTTC.